This TCR beta chain was sequenced in a study of control samples from healthy donors and cancer patients. Measured with immunoSEQ multiplex PCR; TCRdb has only the in-frame clones, and not every one. This table has 110,000 to 150,000 clones, roughly nine tenths appearing once. Germline V gene sequence: CDR1 ENHRY, CDR2 SYGVKD. The CDR3 covers 14 residues. Losses at the gene ends were 10 bases for V and 5 bases for J; bases not matched to a gene: 8. The rearrangement uses TRBV10-3 and TRBJ2-2; 9 nucleotides align to TRBD1. This TCR derives from a man between 18 and 29 years old in good health. The material sequenced was blood. This CDR3 is CATCQDRGTGELFF. The CDR3 nucleotides read TGTGCCACCTGCCAAGACAGGGGGACCGGGGAGCTGTTTTTT.